The clone carrying this T cell receptor (beta chain) was recorded at least ten times. The data originate from a study of metastatic and nonmetastatic thyroid tumors. Not a single patient had been given any form of treatment at any point before undergoing thyroid surgery. Trimming removed 2 bases from V and 1 base from J, with 12 bases in between. CDR3 length: 16 residues. CDR1 and CDR2 from the germline V gene are PRHDT and FYEKMQ (reference sequence). TCRdb re-called the PCR reads through MiXCR. The table shows about 34,000 clones, with over 15% occurring only once. Sequenced input: blood. The receptor comes from a female donor with papillary thyroid cancer or a benign thyroid nodule (not recorded which). Some clones in this sample may be carry-over from other donors' samples. The chain carries TRBV13 and TRBJ2-4; the D gene is possibly TRBD1 (6 bases). The CDR3 DNA follows: TGTGCCAGCAGCTTACGTCAGGGGCGGGCCAAAAACATTCAGTACTTC. Protein: CASSLRQGRAKNIQYF.